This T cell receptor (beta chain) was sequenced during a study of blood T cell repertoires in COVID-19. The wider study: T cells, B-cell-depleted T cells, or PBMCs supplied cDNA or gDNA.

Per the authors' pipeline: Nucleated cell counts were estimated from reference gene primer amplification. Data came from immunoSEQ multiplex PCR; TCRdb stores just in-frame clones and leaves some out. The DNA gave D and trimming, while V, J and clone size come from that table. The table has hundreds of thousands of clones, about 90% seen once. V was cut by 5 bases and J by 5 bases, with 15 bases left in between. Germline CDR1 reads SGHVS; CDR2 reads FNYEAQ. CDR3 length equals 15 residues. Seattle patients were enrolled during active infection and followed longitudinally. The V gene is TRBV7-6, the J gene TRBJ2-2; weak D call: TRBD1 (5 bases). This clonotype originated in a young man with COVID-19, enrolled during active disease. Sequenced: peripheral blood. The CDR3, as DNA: TGTGCCAGCAGCCACACACAGGACGTTACCGGGGAGCTGTTTTTT. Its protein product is CASSHTQDVTGELFF.